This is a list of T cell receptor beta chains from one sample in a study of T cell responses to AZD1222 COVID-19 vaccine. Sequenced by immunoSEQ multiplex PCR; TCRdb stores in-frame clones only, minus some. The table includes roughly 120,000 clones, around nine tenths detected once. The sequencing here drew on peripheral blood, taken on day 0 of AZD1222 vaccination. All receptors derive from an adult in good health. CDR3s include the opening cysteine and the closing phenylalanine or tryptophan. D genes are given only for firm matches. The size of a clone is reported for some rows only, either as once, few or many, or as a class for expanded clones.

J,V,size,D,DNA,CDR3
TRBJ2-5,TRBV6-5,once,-,TGTGCCAGCAGTTACGACCTCGTTAAAGAGACCCAGTACTTC,CASSYDLVKETQYF
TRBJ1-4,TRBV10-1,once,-,TGCGCCAGCAGTGAGTATAAAACAACTAATGAAAAACTGTTTTTT,CASSEYKTTNEKLFF
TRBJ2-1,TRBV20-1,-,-,TGCAGTGCTTTCCGACTGGGTGAGCAGTTCTTC,CSAFRLGEQFF
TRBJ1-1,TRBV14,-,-,TGTGCCAGCAGCCTCGCCACAAGGGCGCTGGGCACTGAAGCTTTCTTT,CASSLATRALGTEAFF
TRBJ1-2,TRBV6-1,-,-,TGTGCCAGCAGTGTGGGCTGGCCAGGGGCTACCTATGGCTACACCTTC,CASSVGWPGATYGYTF
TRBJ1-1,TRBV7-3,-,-,TGTGCCAGCAGCTCGACCGGTTTTAACACTGAAGCTTTCTTT,CASSSTGFNTEAFF
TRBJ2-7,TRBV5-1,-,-,TGCGCCAGCAGCCCTCCTGCCGAAACCTACGAGCAGTACTTC,CASSPPAETYEQYF
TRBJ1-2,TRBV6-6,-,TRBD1,TGTGCCAGCAACTTCAGGGGGGATGGCTACACCTTC,CASNFRGDGYTF
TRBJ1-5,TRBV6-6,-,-,TGTGCCAGCAGTTACACGGGGGGCCTTCAGCCCCAGCATTTT,CASSYTGGLQPQHF
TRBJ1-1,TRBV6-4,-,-,TGTGCCAGCAGTGAATCCGGGGAGAACACTGAAGCTTTCTTT,CASSESGENTEAFF
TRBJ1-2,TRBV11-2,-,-,TGTGCCAGCAGCCCAGGGTCTAACTATGGCTACACCTTC,CASSPGSNYGYTF
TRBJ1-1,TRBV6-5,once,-,TGTGCCAGCCGAGGGGGTGTGAACACTGAAGCTTTCTTT,CASRGGVNTEAFF
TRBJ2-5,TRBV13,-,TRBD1,TGTGCCAGCAGCTTGGGGGACAGGGATCGAGAGACCCAGTACTTC,CASSLGDRDRETQYF
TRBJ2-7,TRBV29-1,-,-,TGCAGCGTTGGAGGGGGGGACCCACGCTCCTACGAGCAGTACTTC,CSVGGGDPRSYEQYF
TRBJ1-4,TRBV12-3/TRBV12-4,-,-,TGTGCCAGCTCCGGTGCAACTAATGAAAAACTGTTTTTT,CASSGATNEKLFF
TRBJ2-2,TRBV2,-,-,TGTGCCAGCAGTGAGCAGGGTCCTACTCTCGCGAACACCGGGGAGCTGTTTTTT,CASSEQGPTLANTGELFF
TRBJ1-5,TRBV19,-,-,TGTGCCAGTAGTAGAGGGGCCAGGGCTGGTCAGCCCCAGCATTTT,CASSRGARAGQPQHF
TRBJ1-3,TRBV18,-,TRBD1,TGTGCCAGCTCACCAGTCCCGGGACAGTCTCCCTCTGGAAACACCATATATTTT,CASSPVPGQSPSGNTIYF
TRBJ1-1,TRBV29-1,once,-,TGCAGCGCCGAAACAGGGCAAAAAGCTTTCTTT,CSAETGQKAFF
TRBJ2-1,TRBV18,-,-,TGTGCCAGCTCCCTCAGACCCAATGAGCAGTTCTTC,CASSLRPNEQFF
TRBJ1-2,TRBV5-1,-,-,TGCGCCAGCAGCTTGGAACCAAGTTATGGCTACACCTTC,CASSLEPSYGYTF
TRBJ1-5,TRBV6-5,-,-,TGTGCCAGCAGCAGGGGCAATCAGCCCCAGCATTTT,CASSRGNQPQHF
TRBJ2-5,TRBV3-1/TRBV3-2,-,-,TGTGCCAGCAGCCAACCCCACTTCGGAGAGACCCAGTACTTC,CASSQPHFGETQYF
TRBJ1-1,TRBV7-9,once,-,TGTGCCAGCAGCTCGGACACCTATAACACTGAAGCTTTCTTT,CASSSDTYNTEAFF
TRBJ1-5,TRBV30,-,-,TGTGCCTGGAGTGAGTGGGGACAAAATCAGCCCCAGCATTTT,CAWSEWGQNQPQHF
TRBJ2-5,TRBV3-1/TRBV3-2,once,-,TGTTCCAGCAGCCCAACGACCCTGAGCGACCAGTACTTC,CSSSPTTLSDQYF
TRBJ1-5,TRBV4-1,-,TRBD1,TGCGCCAGCAGCCCGGGTCAAGGGACAGAAAATCAGCCCCAGCATTTT,CASSPGQGTENQPQHF
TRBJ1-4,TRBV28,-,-,TGTGCCAGCACCCCGGTGGCCTTTGAAAAACTGTTTTTT,CASTPVAFEKLFF
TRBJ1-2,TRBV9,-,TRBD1,TGTGCCAGCAGCCCACGGACAGGGGGCTTAGATAGCTACACCTTC,CASSPRTGGLDSYTF
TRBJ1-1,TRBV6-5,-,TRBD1,TGTGCCAGCAGTCCCCGGGACAGGTCGAACACTGAAGCTTTCTTT,CASSPRDRSNTEAFF
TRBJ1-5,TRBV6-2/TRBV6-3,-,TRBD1,TGTGCCAGCAGGCCTCCTGGACAGGGGGCGGGGGTTAGCAATCAGCCCCAGCATTTT,CASRPPGQGAGVSNQPQHF
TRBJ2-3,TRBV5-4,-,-,TGTGCCAGCAGCTTCCCAGGCGGGACTCGCACAGATACGCAGTATTTT,CASSFPGGTRTDTQYF
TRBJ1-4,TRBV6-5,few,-,TGTGCCAGCAGCAAGTTGGGTGATGAAAAACTGTTTTTT,CASSKLGDEKLFF
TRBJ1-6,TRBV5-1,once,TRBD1,TGCGCCAGCAGTCGCTGGACAGGGCCTGAGTCACCCCTCCACTTT,CASSRWTGPESPLHF
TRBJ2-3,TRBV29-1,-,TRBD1,TGCAGCGTTGCAGGACAGGGGCCCTCTGGGCCATACACAGATACGCAGTATTTT,CSVAGQGPSGPYTDTQYF
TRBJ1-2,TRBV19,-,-,TGTGCCAGTAGTACTCCACAACGTAACTATGGCTACACCTTC,CASSTPQRNYGYTF
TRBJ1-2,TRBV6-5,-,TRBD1,TGTGCCAGCAGTTCCCTTGGACAGGGAAACTATGGCTACACCTTC,CASSSLGQGNYGYTF
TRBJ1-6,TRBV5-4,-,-,TGTGCCAGCAGCTTGGACCCCTCCTATAATTCACCCCTCCACTTT,CASSLDPSYNSPLHF
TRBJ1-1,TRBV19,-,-,TGTGCCAGTAGTATAGATCGTAGACAGACGAACACTGAAGCTTTCTTT,CASSIDRRQTNTEAFF
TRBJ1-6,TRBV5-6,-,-,TGTGCCAGCAGCGCGGGGGTGGGATCCTATAATTCACCCCTCCACTTT,CASSAGVGSYNSPLHF
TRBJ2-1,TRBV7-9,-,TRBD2,TGTGCCAGCAGCTTTCCCTCCAGCGGGGGGAGCTCCTACAATGAGCAGTTCTTC,CASSFPSSGGSSYNEQFF
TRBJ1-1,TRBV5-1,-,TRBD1,TGCGCCAGCAGCCCTTGGCCCCGGGACAGGGGGCGACCCACTGAAGCTTTCTTT,CASSPWPRDRGRPTEAFF
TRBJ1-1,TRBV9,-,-,TGTGCCAGCAGCGTAGGAACGGGTTTCGGTGAAGCTTTCTTT,CASSVGTGFGEAFF
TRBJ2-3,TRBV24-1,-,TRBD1,TGTGCCACCGGGGAGGGACAGGGAGGATCAGATACGCAGTATTTT,CATGEGQGGSDTQYF
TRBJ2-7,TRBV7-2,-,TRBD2,TGTGCCAGCAGCTTAGCGCGACTAGCGGGGGGTTACGAGCAGTACTTC,CASSLARLAGGYEQYF
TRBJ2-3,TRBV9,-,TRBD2,TGTGCCAGCAGCGTAGACCCAGCGGGGGGACGCACAGATACGCAGTATTTT,CASSVDPAGGRTDTQYF
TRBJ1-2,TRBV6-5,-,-,TGTGCCAGCAGTTACGGTGTTGGCTACACCTTC,CASSYGVGYTF
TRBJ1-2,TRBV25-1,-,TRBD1,TGTGCCAGCAGTACCTCCGGGACAGCCTATGGCTACACCTTC,CASSTSGTAYGYTF
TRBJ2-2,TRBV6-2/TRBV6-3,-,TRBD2,TGTGCCAGCAGTTCACGTGGCGCGGGGGGTATCACCGGGGAGCTGTTTTTT,CASSSRGAGGITGELFF
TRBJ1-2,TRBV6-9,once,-,TGTGCCAGCAGTTATTCAGGGGTCTTCGGCTACACCTTC,CASSYSGVFGYTF
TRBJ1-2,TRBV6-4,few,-,TGTGCCAGCAGTAGCAGTGGGATCAGTGGCTACACCTTC,CASSSSGISGYTF
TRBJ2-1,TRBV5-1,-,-,TGCGCCAGCAGCTTGGCGTGGGGCAGGGCCCATGGGAATGAGCAGTTCTTC,CASSLAWGRAHGNEQFF
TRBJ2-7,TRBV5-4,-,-,TGTGCCAGCAGCTTGGACATCCCGGACGAGCAGTACTTC,CASSLDIPDEQYF
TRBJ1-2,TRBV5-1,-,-,TGCGCCAGTAAATCAGGGCAGGAGATCTATGGCTACACCTTC,CASKSGQEIYGYTF